The 9 T cell receptor beta chains given below trace back to one sample, sequenced in a study of T cell responses to AZD1222 COVID-19 vaccine. Sequencing was performed with immunoSEQ multiplex PCR; in TCRdb, only in-frame clones are kept and a portion is missing. Of about 86,000 clones listed, 70% to 85% are singletons. This sample comprised peripheral blood, obtained on day 0 of AZD1222 vaccination. The receptors here all came from an adult in good health.

The V gene is TRBV5-4, the J gene TRBJ2-7, with TRBD1 identical over 8 bases. The V segment lost 0 bases and the J segment 3 bases; nucleotides outside the gene matches: 2. Per the germline V gene, CDR1 is SGHNT and CDR2 is YYREEE (reference sequence). The CDR3 has 14 amino acids. In nucleotides, the CDR3 is TGTGCCAGCAGCTTGGGGACAGGGAACTACGAGCAGTACTTC. This codes for CASSLGTGNYEQYF.

The chain has TRBV19 and TRBJ2-3; no firm D call. CDR1 is LNHDA and CDR2 is SQIVND in the germline V gene (reference sequence). V was shortened by 1 base and J by 0 bases, with 8 bases between the two germline ends. The CDR3 totals 15 residues. The CDR3 loop reads CASSIGLLSTDTQYF. The DNA of the CDR3 is TGTGCCAGTAGTATAGGGCTCCTCAGCACAGATACGCAGTATTTT.

The chain is built from TRBV9 and TRBJ1-3; D gene uncertain. The CDR3 totals 14 residues. V was shortened by 0 bases and J by 0 bases, with 4 bases between the two germline ends. In germline, CDR1 is SGDLS, CDR2 YYNGEE. CDR3 residues: CASSVGASGNTIYF. The DNA of the CDR3 is TGTGCCAGCAGCGTAGGTGCCTCTGGAAACACCATATATTTT. Variable domain in full (rest from reference TRBV9 and TRBJ1-3): DSGVTQTPKHLITATGQRVTLRCSPRSGDLSVYWYQQSLDQGLQFLIQYYNGEERAKGNILERFSAQQFPDLHSELNLSSLELGDSALYFCASSVGASGNTIYFGEGSWLTVV.

The chain couples TRBV9 to TRBJ2-2; weak D call: TRBD2 (5 bases). CDR1 SGDLS and CDR2 YYNGEE come from the germline V gene. This CDR3 is built from 14 residues. Trimming stripped 3 bases from V and 7 bases from J, with 13 bases between. CDR3 protein: CASSATLEGGELFF. The CDR3 DNA sequence: TGTGCCAGCAGCGCAACTCTAGAGGGCGGGGAGCTGTTTTTT.

The CDR3 nucleotides read TGCAGCGTTGCGAAGGGGGCAGGAAACATTCAGTACTTC. Protein: CSVAKGAGNIQYF. This chain connects TRBV29-1 to TRBJ2-4; 7 nucleotides match TRBD1. This CDR3 comprises 13 residues. Trimming took 4 bases from V and 6 from J; bases not matched to a gene: 6. CDR1 and CDR2 from the germline V gene are SQVTM and ANQGSEA.

This clone showed up just a few times. Its ends do not fully match the called genes, so a read error is possible. The CDR3 region has the DNA TGTGCCAGCAGCCGACCCTTTGACTACCGGGACAACGTCAAATTC. Amino acids: CASSRPFDYRDNVKF. The chain recombines TRBV7-6 with TRBJ2-7, with D perhaps matching TRBD1 (6 bases). This CDR3 spans 15 amino acids. Germline lookup yields CDR1 SGHVS and CDR2 FNYEAQ.

The chain has TRBV5-1 and TRBJ2-1; D is ambiguous. The germline V gene has CDR1 SGHRS and CDR2 YFSETQ. V was pared by 3 bases and J by 7 bases, with 8 bases between. The length of the CDR3 is 12 residues. The CDR3 coding sequence is TGCGCCAGCAGCTCGACGCAGAATGAGCAGTTCTTC. It encodes CASSSTQNEQFF.

This sequence joins TRBV4-2 and TRBJ1-5; weak D call: TRBD1 (6 bases). This CDR3 comprises 15 residues. Germline V gene data show CDR1 as LGHNA and CDR2 as YNFKEQ. Deletions cut 0 bases from V and 5 bases from J, with 11 bases between. The CDR3 sequence: CASSQEQGVHQPQHF. The DNA for the CDR3 is TGTGCCAGCAGCCAAGAACAGGGAGTGCATCAGCCCCAGCATTTT.

This chain connects TRBV5-1 to TRBJ1-1; no clear D. The germline V gene has CDR1 SGHRS and CDR2 YFSETQ. Trimming took 4 bases from V and 2 from J, leaving 15 bases between them. CDR3 length equals 15 residues. The CDR3 coding sequence is TGCGCCAGCAGCCTGGGAGGAGATTTTAACACTGAAGCTTTCTTT. Protein product: CASSLGGDFNTEAFF.